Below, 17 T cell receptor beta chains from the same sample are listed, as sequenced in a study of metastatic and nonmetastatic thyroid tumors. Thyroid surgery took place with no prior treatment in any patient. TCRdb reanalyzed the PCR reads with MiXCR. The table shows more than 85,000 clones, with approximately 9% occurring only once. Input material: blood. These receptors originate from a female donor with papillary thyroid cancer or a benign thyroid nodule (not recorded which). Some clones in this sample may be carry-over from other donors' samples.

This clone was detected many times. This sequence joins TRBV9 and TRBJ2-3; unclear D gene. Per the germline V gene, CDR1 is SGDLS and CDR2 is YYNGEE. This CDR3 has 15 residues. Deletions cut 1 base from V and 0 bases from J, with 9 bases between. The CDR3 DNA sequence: TGTGCCAGCAGCGTATCCTCTTTTAGCACAGATACGCAGTATTTT. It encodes CASSVSSFSTDTQYF.

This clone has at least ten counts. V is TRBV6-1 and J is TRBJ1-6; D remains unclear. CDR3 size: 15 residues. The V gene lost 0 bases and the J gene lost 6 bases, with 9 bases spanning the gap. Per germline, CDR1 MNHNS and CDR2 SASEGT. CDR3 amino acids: CASSEAAEGNSPLHF. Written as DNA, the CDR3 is TGTGCCAGCAGTGAAGCGGCGGAAGGTAATTCACCCCTCCACTTT.

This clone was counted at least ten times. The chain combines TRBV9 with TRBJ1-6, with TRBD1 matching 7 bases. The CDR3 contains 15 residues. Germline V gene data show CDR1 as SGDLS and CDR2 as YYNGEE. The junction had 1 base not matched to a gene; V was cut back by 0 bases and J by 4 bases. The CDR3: CASSVEGQYNSPLHF. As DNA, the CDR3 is TGTGCCAGCAGCGTAGAGGGACAGTATAATTCACCCCTCCACTTT.

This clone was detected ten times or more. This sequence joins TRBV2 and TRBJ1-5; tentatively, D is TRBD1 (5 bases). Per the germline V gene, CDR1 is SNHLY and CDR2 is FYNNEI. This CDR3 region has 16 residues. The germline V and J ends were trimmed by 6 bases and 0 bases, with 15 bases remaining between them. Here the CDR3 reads CASRLDSFYSNQPQHF. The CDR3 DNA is TGTGCCAGCAGATTAGACAGTTTTTATAGCAATCAGCCCCAGCATTTT.

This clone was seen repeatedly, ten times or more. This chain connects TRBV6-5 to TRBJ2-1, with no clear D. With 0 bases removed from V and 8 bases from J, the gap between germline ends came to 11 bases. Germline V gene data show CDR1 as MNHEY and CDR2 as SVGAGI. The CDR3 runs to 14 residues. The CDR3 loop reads CASSYSQWSDEQFF. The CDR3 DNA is TGTGCCAGCAGTTACTCGCAATGGTCCGATGAGCAGTTCTTC.

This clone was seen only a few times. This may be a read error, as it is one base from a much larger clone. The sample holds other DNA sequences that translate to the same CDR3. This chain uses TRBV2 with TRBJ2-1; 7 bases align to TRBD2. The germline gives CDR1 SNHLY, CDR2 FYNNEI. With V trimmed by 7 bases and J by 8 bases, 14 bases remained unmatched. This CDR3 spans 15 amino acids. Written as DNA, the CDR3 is TGTGCCAGCAAGAACGAGCGGGGTCCCCGGGATGAGCAGTTCTTC. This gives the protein CASKNERGPRDEQFF. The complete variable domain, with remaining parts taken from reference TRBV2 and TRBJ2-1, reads EPEVTQTPSHQVTQMGQEVILRCVPISNHLYFYWYRQILGQKVEFLVSFYNNEISEKSEIFDDQFSVERPDGSNFTLKIRSTKLEDSAMYFCASKNERGPRDEQFFGPGTRLTVL.

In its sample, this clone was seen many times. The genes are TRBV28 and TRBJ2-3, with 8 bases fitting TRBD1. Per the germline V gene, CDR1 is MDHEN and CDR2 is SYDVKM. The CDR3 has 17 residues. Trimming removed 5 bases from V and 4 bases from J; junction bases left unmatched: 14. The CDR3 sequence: CASSQARGRGRSDTQYF. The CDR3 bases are TGTGCCAGCAGTCAAGCCCGAGGCAGGGGGCGGTCAGATACGCAGTATTTT.

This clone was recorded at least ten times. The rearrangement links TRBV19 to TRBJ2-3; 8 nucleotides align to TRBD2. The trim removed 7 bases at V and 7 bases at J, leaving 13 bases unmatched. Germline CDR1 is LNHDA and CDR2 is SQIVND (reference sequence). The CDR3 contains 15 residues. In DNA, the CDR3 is TGTGCCAGTACCCGACAGGCGGGGGGTCGGCATACGCAGTATTTT. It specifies CASTRQAGGRHTQYF.

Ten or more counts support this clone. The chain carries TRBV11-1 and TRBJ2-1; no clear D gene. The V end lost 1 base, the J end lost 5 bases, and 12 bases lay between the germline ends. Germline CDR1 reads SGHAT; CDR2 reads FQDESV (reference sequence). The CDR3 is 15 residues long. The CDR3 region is CASSLDTYLNNEQFF. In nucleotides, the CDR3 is TGTGCCAGCAGCTTAGACACTTACCTTAACAATGAGCAGTTCTTC.

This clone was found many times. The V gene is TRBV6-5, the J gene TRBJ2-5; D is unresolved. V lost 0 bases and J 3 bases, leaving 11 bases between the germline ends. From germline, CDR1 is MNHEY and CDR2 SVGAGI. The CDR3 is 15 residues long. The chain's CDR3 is CASSYSWRLKETQYF. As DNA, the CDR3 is TGTGCCAGCAGTTACTCTTGGCGGCTGAAAGAGACCCAGTACTTC.

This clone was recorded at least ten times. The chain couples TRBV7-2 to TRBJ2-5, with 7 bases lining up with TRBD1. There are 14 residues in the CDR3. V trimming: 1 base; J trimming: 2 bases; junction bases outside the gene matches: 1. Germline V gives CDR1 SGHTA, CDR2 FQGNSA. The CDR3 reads CASSLGGQQETQYF. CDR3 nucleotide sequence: TGTGCCAGCAGCTTAGGGGGACAGCAAGAGACCCAGTACTTC.

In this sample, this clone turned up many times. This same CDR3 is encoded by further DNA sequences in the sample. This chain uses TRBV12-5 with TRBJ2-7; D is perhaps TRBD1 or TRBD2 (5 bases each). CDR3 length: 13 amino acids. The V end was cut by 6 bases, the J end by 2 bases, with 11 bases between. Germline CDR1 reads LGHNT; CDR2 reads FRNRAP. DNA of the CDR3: TGTGCTAGTGGCCGGGACGGTGCCTACGAGCAGTACTTC. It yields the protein CASGRDGAYEQYF. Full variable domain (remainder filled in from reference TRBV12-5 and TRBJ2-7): DARVTQTPRHKVTEMGQEVTMRCQPILGHNTVFWYRQTMMQGLELLAYFRNRAPLDDSGMPKDRFSAEMPDATLATLKIQPSEPRDSAVYFCASGRDGAYEQYFGPGTRLTVT.

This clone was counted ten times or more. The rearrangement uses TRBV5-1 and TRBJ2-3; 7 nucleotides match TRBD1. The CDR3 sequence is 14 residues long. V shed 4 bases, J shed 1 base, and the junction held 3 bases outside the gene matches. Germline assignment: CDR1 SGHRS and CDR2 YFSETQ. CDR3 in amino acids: CASSPGQGTDTQYF. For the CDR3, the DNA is TGCGCCAGCAGCCCCGGACAGGGCACAGATACGCAGTATTTT.

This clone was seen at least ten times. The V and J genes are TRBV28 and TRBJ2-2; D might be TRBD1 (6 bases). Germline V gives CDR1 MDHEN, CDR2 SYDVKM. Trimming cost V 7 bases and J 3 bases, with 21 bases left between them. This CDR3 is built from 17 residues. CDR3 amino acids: CASTTGWAGADTGELFF. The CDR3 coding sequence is TGTGCCAGCACCACCGGCTGGGCAGGGGCGGACACCGGGGAGCTGTTTTTT.

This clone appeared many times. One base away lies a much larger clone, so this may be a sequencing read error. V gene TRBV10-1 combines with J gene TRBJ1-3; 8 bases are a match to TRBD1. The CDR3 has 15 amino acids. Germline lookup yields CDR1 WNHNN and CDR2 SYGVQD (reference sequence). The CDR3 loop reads CASSADRDRGNTVYF. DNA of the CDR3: TGCGCCAGCAGTGCGGACAGGGATCGTGGAAACACCGTATATTTT.

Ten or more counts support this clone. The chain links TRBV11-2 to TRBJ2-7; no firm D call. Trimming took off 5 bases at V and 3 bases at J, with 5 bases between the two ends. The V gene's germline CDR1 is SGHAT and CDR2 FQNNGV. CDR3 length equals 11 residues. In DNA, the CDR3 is TGTGCCAGCAGCGCCGACTACGAGCAGTACTTC. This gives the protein CASSADYEQYF.

This CDR3 reads CASSAVGQLTEAFF. In DNA, the CDR3 is TGTGCCAGCAGCGCCGTAGGACAGCTTACTGAAGCTTTCTTT. The chain employs TRBV9 and TRBJ1-1; possible D gene TRBD1, 6 bases. The V gene's germline CDR1 is SGDLS and CDR2 YYNGEE. The CDR3 spans 14 residues. With 3 bases removed from V and 5 bases from J, the gap between germline ends came to 14 bases.